This T cell receptor (beta chain) was sequenced for a study of blood T cell repertoires in COVID-19. Profiling relied on immunoSEQ multiplex PCR, and the TCRdb table lists in-frame clones only, not all of them. The sample shows 250,000 to 350,000 clones, 89% of them seen only once. Germline-derived CDR1 and CDR2 are LGHNT and FRNRAP. V lost 2 bases, J lost 4 bases, and 15 bases stayed unmatched. The CDR3 has 18 residues. V and J are TRBV12-5 and TRBJ2-3; 7 nucleotides agree with TRBD1. Source material: peripheral blood. The origin of this receptor is a woman aged 60-70 years with acute or convalescent COVID-19. CDR3 loop: CASGLTNRDSSGADTQYF. As DNA, the CDR3 is TGTGCTAGTGGTTTGACCAACCGGGACAGCTCTGGGGCAGATACGCAGTATTTT.